This TCR beta chain is from a study of blood T cells in healthy people across ages (dated by TCRdb to about 2015). About the full investigation: In model experiments, template switching captured about one uniquely barcoded TCR beta cDNA molecule for every two T cells. To track age-related changes in TCR beta repertoire diversity, the study relied on deep sequencing normalized with unique cDNA molecular identifiers. The donors were split into four age groups: young (average around 15 years), middle-aged (39), aged (roughly 68) and long-lived (approximately 89). To avoid experimental bias, donors of different ages were spread randomly across the sequencing lanes. The study analyzed two additional independent replicas of 1 million unique cDNA reads from the same blood draw for two donors, one aged 18 to 30 and one aged 80 or older. The full study reports these points: Observed TCR beta diversity per million T cells fell roughly linearly with age, and a significant reduction was already apparent by age approximately 41. Estimates of total diversity based on one million sequenced T cells were regarded as lower bounds and as underestimates. Bulk unsorted PBMC profiling prevented conclusive comparison of naive and antigen-experienced compartments. Compared with the aged group, the long-lived group had more naive CD4+ T cells, fewer expanded clones and increased TCR diversity, a pattern suggesting age selection. There was a strong correlation between observed TCR beta diversity and the percentage of naive T cells measured by flow cytometry. The CMV infection status of donors was not known, potentially confounding age-related changes in expanded clonotypes.

Donors were around 37 systemically healthy Caucasian individuals from Russia aged roughly 6 to 90 years. Each donor gave ten milliliters of peripheral blood, drawn into EDTA-treated Vacutainer tubes. PBMCs were isolated by Ficoll-Paque density-gradient centrifugation, with at least 7 million obtained per sample. Total RNA, at least 6 micrograms per sample, was extracted from PBMCs with Trizol reagent. For every donor, flow cytometry on a PBMC aliquot measured the percentage of naive CD45RAhigh/CD27high T cells. Receptor amplification or capture employed 5' RACE. TCRdb names Illumina HiSeq 2500 as the instrument used. The second PCR ran for about 6 to 12 cycles and used a J-beta primer mix along with a sample-barcoded 5' primer. Each TCR beta cDNA molecule received a unique molecular identifier from a template-switch 5' adaptor carrying 12 random nucleotides. At least 3 million CDR3-containing paired-end reads were obtained from each sample. All of the RNA was converted into first-strand cDNA using the Mint cDNA synthesis kit, with a TRBC-specific oligonucleotide serving as the primer. Following uracil-DNA glycosylase treatment, a first 18-cycle PCR with universal primers M1SS and BC2_uni_R was performed on all cDNA. Per the source publication's procedure: For normalization, 1 million high-quality reads were randomly selected from each sample, with every read carrying a distinct molecular identifier. Instead of being binned into consensus sequences, reads that shared molecular identifiers were thrown out. CDR3 identification, clonotype clustering and error correction used MiTCR with a Q25 quality threshold and the strictest error-elimination algorithm. A nonparametric unseen species model using Euler transformation provided a lower-bound estimate of total TCR beta diversity. TCRdb took the public reads, trimmed them with fastp at Q25, ran MiXCR for clone calling and kept in-frame beta chains. Here each entry gathers all rows of one CDR3 protein and keeps the most common genes and DNA. V and J calls and clone size were set by TCRdb, not the authors. The sample table lists roughly 1,500,000 distinct CDR3 sequences, approximately 38% of them with a count of one. Of the sample, 6.5% to 10% is held by the ten largest clones.

In the germline V gene, CDR1 corresponds to SGHRS and CDR2 to YFSETQ. Trimming takes 0 bases from V and 4 bases from J, and the germline ends sit 13 bases apart. Counted from cysteine to phenylalanine, this CDR3 has 15 amino acids. Solely the CDR3 DNA is kept, with 45 bases framed from the first base. Details on this clonotype: Its target antigen remains unknown. There are no base qualities to consult, and no much larger clone falls within one base.

The specimen was blood. The chain joins TRBV5-1 to TRBJ1-1; the D segment could be TRBD1, given 5 matching bases. The TCR originated in a woman aged 18-29 years in good health. Here the CDR3 is given as CASSLEGFGGTEAFF. In nucleotide form, the sequence is TGCGCCAGCAGCTTGGAAGGATTTGGGGGCACTGAAGCTTTCTTT.